The T cell receptor (beta chain) described here comes from a study of blood T cell repertoires in COVID-19. Sequenced by immunoSEQ multiplex PCR; TCRdb stores in-frame clones only, minus some. The data show about 150,000 clones, roughly 75% seen once. Participants were aged roughly 18 to 100 years from 20 to 30 US areas. Donors were grouped by their self-reported clinical history. This CDR3 comprises 14 residues. The germline CDR1 and CDR2 sequences are SGHRS and YFSETQ. V lost 4 bases, J lost 1 base, and 3 bases stayed unmatched. The sequence was obtained from a woman aged 45-65 years who had recovered from COVID-19. The chain couples TRBV5-1 to TRBJ2-3; 7 bases line up with TRBD1. Sequenced input: PBMCs or T cells enriched from blood (not recorded which). CDR3 residues: CASSAGTGTDTQYF. CDR3 nucleotide sequence: TGCGCCAGCAGCGCAGGGACAGGCACAGATACGCAGTATTTT.